The text below deals with one T cell receptor beta chain. Its matching antigen is unknown. Method: immunoSEQ multiplex PCR; TCRdb's copy keeps in-frame clones and lacks some. The table has approximately 85,000 clones, 85% to 90% seen once. Germline loops: CDR1 MNHNY, CDR2 SVGAGI (reference sequence). The CDR3 runs to 17 residues. The ends were cut back, 5 bases at V and 3 bases at J, with 22 bases in the middle. The data are from a study of T cell responses to AZD1222 COVID-19 vaccine. Study observations and caveats: Repertoire collection took place solely once the T cell response had peaked. White British ancestry dominated among donors, who included more females, and clonal diversity was possibly underestimated.

The chain has TRBV6-6 and TRBJ1-2; perhaps TRBD1 as D (6 bases). The clonotype originates from an adult in good health. The sample here was peripheral blood, taken on day 0 of AZD1222 vaccination. The CDR3 loop is CASSRDSGTPSYYGYTF. Here the CDR3 DNA reads TGTGCCAGCAGTCGCGACAGTGGGACACCGTCGTACTATGGCTACACCTTC.